What follows are 31 T cell receptor beta chains derived from one specimen sequenced in a study of CD8 T cells in ankylosing spondylitis. TCRdb redid the calling of the 5' RACE reads with MiXCR, one entry per CDR3 protein. The sample has roughly 180,000 distinct CDR3 sequences, over 10% seen once. Sequencing was done on a sample of blood, either unsorted or a sorted T cell fraction (not recorded which). Receptors were obtained from a female donor with ankylosing spondylitis or in good health (not recorded which).

This clonotype came up once. The chain joins TRBV11-2 to TRBJ2-2, with D uncertain. The CDR3 is 16 residues long. Germline values: CDR1 SGHAT, CDR2 FQNNGV. The V end lost 5 bases, the J end lost 0 bases, and 13 bases lay between the germline ends. CDR3 residues: CASSLFFDSNTGELFF. CDR3 in DNA: TGTGCCAGCAGCCTATTCTTCGATTCGAACACCGGGGAGCTGTTTTTT.

This clonotype occurred many times. The J gene is TRBJ2-2, the V gene TRBV5-6, with a possible D match to TRBD2 (6 bases). CDR3 length equals 14 residues. V was shortened by 4 bases and J by 3 bases, with 10 bases between the two germline ends. Germline V gene data show CDR1 as SGHDT and CDR2 as YYEEEE. The CDR3 loop reads CASSPGTDTGELFF. CDR3 nucleotides: TGTGCCAGCAGCCCTGGGACTGACACCGGGGAGCTGTTTTTT. The whole variable domain, remainder taken from reference TRBV5-6 and TRBJ2-2, is DAGVTQSPTHLIKTRGQQVTLRCSPKSGHDTVSWYQQALGQGPQFIFQYYEEEERQRGNFPDRFSGHQFPNYSSELNVNALLLGDSALYLCASSPGTDTGELFFGEGSRLTVL.

The rearrangement joins TRBV6-1 to TRBJ2-5, with TRBD1 identical over 12 bases. The CDR3 totals 15 residues. The germline gives CDR1 MNHNS, CDR2 SASEGT. V trimming: 3 bases; J trimming: 5 bases; junction bases outside the gene matches: 4. The CDR3 coding sequence is TGTGCCAGCAGTGACGGGACAGGGGGCGCCGAGACCCAGTACTTC. Translation: CASSDGTGGAETQYF.

This chain joins TRBV6-2 or TRBV6-3 and TRBJ2-7; D unresolved. The CDR3 covers 14 residues. The germline V gene encodes CDR1 MNHEY and CDR2 SVGEGT. Trimming cost V 5 bases and J 4 bases, with 15 bases left between them. CDR3 nucleotides: TGTGCCAGCAGTGATGAGAGGTGGTGGTACGAGCAGTACTTC. This gives the protein CASSDERWWYEQYF.

This clonotype was found a few times. The J gene is TRBJ2-5, the V gene TRBV24-1; 10 positions agree with TRBD2. Per the germline V gene, CDR1 is KGHDR and CDR2 is SFDVKD. The CDR3 runs 15 residues. The V segment lost 3 bases and the J segment 5 bases; nucleotides outside the gene matches: 5. CDR3 loop: CATSDTRAGGETQYF. Written as DNA, the CDR3 is TGTGCCACCAGTGATACCAGAGCGGGAGGGGAGACCCAGTACTTC.

This clonotype was detected many times. V is TRBV20-1 and J is TRBJ1-5; 8 bases align to TRBD1. J lost 4 bases, V lost 3 bases, and 5 bases had no gene match. This CDR3 spans 14 amino acids. Germline CDR1 reads DFQATT; CDR2 reads SNEGSKA (reference sequence). This chain's CDR3 is CSASGQGWNQPQHF. CDR3 nucleotide sequence: TGCAGTGCTAGCGGACAGGGTTGGAATCAGCCCCAGCATTTT.

In regard to this clonotype: Compared with germline, one end of the junction differs, possibly owing to a read error. V and J are TRBV15 and TRBJ1-6, with D possibly matching TRBD1 (5 bases). The CDR3 is 15 residues long. Germline CDR1 and CDR2: LNHNV and YYDKDF (reference sequence). Written as DNA, the CDR3 is TGTGCCGCCAGCAGATCCCGGGGGGGGAATTCACCCCTCCACTTT. It encodes CAASRSRGGNSPLHF.

Only a few counts were recorded for this clonotype. V and J are TRBV7-2 and TRBJ2-3, with TRBD2 identical over 7 bases. The CDR3 is 17 amino acids. Per the germline V gene, CDR1 is SGHTA and CDR2 is FQGNSA. J lost 4 bases, V lost 3 bases, and 13 bases had no gene match. For the CDR3, the DNA is TGTGCCAGCAGCTTCCTGACTAGCAATGCGGTCGCAGATACGCAGTATTTT. This sequence encodes CASSFLTSNAVADTQYF.

This clonotype was observed a few times. The chain combines TRBV20-1 with TRBJ2-2; a weak D match, TRBD2 (8 bases). CDR1 and CDR2 (germline): DFQATT, SNEGSKA (reference sequence). The V and J ends lost 6 bases and 0 bases respectively, with 14 bases between them. The CDR3 has 15 residues. The chain's CDR3 is CSARGGQTNTGELFF. CDR3 sequence (DNA): TGCAGTGCCCGGGGGGGACAGACGAACACCGGGGAGCTGTTTTTT.

This clonotype was counted a few times. One junction end does not reproduce the germline sequence, and a read error may be involved. The chain has TRBV7-3 and TRBJ1-1, with D tentatively TRBD1 (6 bases). Germline loops: CDR1 SGHTA, CDR2 FQGTGA. The CDR3 length is 14 residues. In DNA form, the CDR3 reads TGTGCCAGCAGCTTGGGGGGGGCTGACACGGAAGCTTTCTTT. Translation: CASSLGGADTEAFF.

Many counts were recorded for this clonotype. V is TRBV20-1 and J is TRBJ1-1; D might be TRBD1 (5 bases). The V gene lost 6 bases and the J gene lost 0 bases, with 23 bases spanning the gap. This CDR3 is 17 amino acids long. CDR1 and CDR2 (germline): DFQATT, SNEGSKA (reference sequence). CDR3: CSAAGGFRGKVNTEAFF. In DNA form, the CDR3 reads TGCAGTGCGGCAGGAGGCTTTCGGGGGAAAGTGAACACTGAAGCTTTCTTT.

There are many counts of this clonotype. The chain employs TRBV3-1 and TRBJ2-7, with unresolved D. Germline values: CDR1 LGHDT, CDR2 YNNKEL (reference sequence). The CDR3 length is 16 residues. The germline V and J ends were trimmed by 3 bases and 2 bases, with 17 bases remaining between them. CDR3 sequence (DNA): TGTGCCAGCAGCCAGGCGAAGACTCTTTTTCCCTACGAGCAGTACTTC. Residues: CASSQAKTLFPYEQYF.

This clonotype has more than one count but fewer than ten. V gene TRBV6-6 combines with J gene TRBJ1-5; D unresolved. The CDR3 covers 13 residues. The germline V gene has CDR1 MNHNY and CDR2 SVGAGI (reference sequence). V lost 5 bases to trimming and J lost 2 bases, with 7 bases between them. The CDR3 loop is CASSNDGNQPQHF. The CDR3 coding sequence is TGTGCCAGCAGTAACGATGGCAATCAGCCCCAGCATTTT.

The chain joins TRBV27 to TRBJ2-5; D ambiguous. Trimming shortened V by 4 bases and J by 5 bases, and 11 bases separated the two germline ends. This CDR3 comprises 13 residues. Per the germline V gene, CDR1 is MNHEY and CDR2 is SMNVEV (reference sequence). The CDR3 coding sequence is TGTGCCAGCAGTTCCTCCCACTGGGAGACCCAGTACTTC. Translated, it gives CASSSSHWETQYF.

This clonotype was counted many times. This chain uses TRBV6-2 or TRBV6-3 with TRBJ2-2; D may be TRBD2 (5 bases). Trimming removed 6 bases from V and 0 bases from J, with 11 bases in between. The CDR3 is 15 residues long. Germline lookup yields CDR1 MNHEY and CDR2 SVGEGT. The DNA of the CDR3 is TGTGCCAGCAGGCCGCGGGCTCCGAACACCGGGGAGCTGTTTTTT. Translated: CASRPRAPNTGELFF.

This clonotype appeared a few times. The chain combines TRBV20-1 with TRBJ2-3, with 14 positions matching TRBD2. The CDR3 spans 17 residues. Germline V CDR1 and CDR2: DFQATT, SNEGSKA (reference sequence). After removal of 2 bases from V and 5 bases from J, the junction contained 9 bases not matched to a gene. CDR3 DNA: TGCAGTGCTAGACCGGGACTAGCGGGAGCGAGGGTAGATACGCAGTATTTT. It translates to CSARPGLAGARVDTQYF.

This clonotype was observed many times. This chain joins TRBV28 and TRBJ2-7; D gene uncertain. Trimming cost V 2 bases and J 3 bases, with 8 bases left between them. CDR1 MDHEN and CDR2 SYDVKM come from the germline V gene. The CDR3 contains 13 residues. The CDR3 nucleotides read TGTGCCAGCAGTTTACCCAACGGCTACGAGCAGTACTTC. It specifies CASSLPNGYEQYF.

This clonotype showed up many times. The chain links TRBV5-1 to TRBJ2-3; a possible D gene is TRBD1 (6 bases). The CDR3 totals 14 residues. Trimming stripped 1 base from V and 6 bases from J, with 12 bases between. Germline-derived CDR1 and CDR2 are SGHRS and YFSETQ. The CDR3 reads CASSLSSGVDTQYF. In nucleotides, the CDR3 is TGCGCCAGCAGCTTGTCTTCAGGGGTGGATACGCAGTATTTT.

This clonotype was recorded at least ten times. The chain joins TRBV7-2 to TRBJ2-7; 7 bases map to TRBD2. The trim removed 1 base at V and 11 bases at J, leaving 5 bases unmatched. The CDR3 contains 12 residues. Per germline, CDR1 SGHTA and CDR2 FQGNSA. The CDR3 DNA is TGTGCCAGCAGCTTAGAGCTAGCGGCTAAGTACTTC. Protein product: CASSLELAAKYF.

This clonotype was observed at least ten times. The rearrangement uses TRBV6-4 and TRBJ2-2, with D possibly matching TRBD1 (6 bases). This CDR3 is built from 14 residues. Germline assignment: CDR1 MRHNA and CDR2 SNTAGT. V shed 4 bases and J shed 4 bases, with 10 bases lying between them. The CDR3, as DNA: TGTGCCAGCAGTGGAACAGGGACCACCGGGGAGCTGTTTTTT. It yields the protein CASSGTGTTGELFF.

This clonotype was detected many times. The chain uses TRBV7-9 and TRBJ2-7; D is unclear. CDR1 and CDR2 from the germline V gene are SEHNR and FQNEAQ (reference sequence). The length of the CDR3 is 12 residues. The V gene lost 5 bases and the J gene lost 3 bases, with 8 bases spanning the gap. The CDR3 DNA reads TGTGCCAGCAGCCCCTCAGGCTACGAGCAGTACTTC. The encoded protein is CASSPSGYEQYF.

This clonotype has ten or more counts. V and J are TRBV20-1 and TRBJ2-7; 10 nucleotides line up with TRBD1. Germline CDR1 reads DFQATT; CDR2 reads SNEGSKA (reference sequence). This CDR3 has 15 residues. V was clipped by 4 bases and J by 4 bases; unmatched bases: 10. The CDR3 DNA is TGCAGTGCTAAAACCGGGACAGGGGCCTCTTACGAGCAGTACTTC. This encodes CSAKTGTGASYEQYF.

This clonotype was observed at least ten times. This chain uses TRBV2 with TRBJ2-3; 10 nucleotides line up with TRBD2. The CDR3 sequence is 15 residues long. Germline CDR1 is SNHLY and CDR2 is FYNNEI. Germline trimming cut 4 bases from V and 4 bases from J; bases unmatched to any gene: 5. The CDR3 DNA sequence: TGTGCCAGCAGTGCCGGGACTAGCGTTGCAGATACGCAGTATTTT. Amino acid sequence: CASSAGTSVADTQYF.

This clonotype was detected ten times or more. The chain uses TRBV7-2 and TRBJ1-3; no reliable D call. With 5 bases removed from V and 0 bases from J, the gap between germline ends came to 14 bases. The CDR3 spans 16 residues. Looked up from germline, CDR1 is SGHTA and CDR2 is FQGNSA. Here the CDR3 reads CASSLAATPSGNTIYF. The CDR3 nucleotides are TGTGCCAGCAGCCTGGCCGCAACCCCCTCTGGAAACACCATATATTTT.

In this sample, this clonotype turned up a few times. The chain recombines TRBV19 with TRBJ2-3; D gene uncertain. V lost 5 bases and J 7 bases, leaving 19 bases between the germline ends. Looked up from germline, CDR1 is LNHDA and CDR2 is SQIVND (reference sequence). The CDR3 contains 15 residues. This CDR3 is CASSLARLDGNTQYF. CDR3 nucleotide sequence: TGTGCCAGTAGTCTCGCCAGACTGGATGGAAATACGCAGTATTTT.

The rearrangement uses TRBV4-1 and TRBJ2-7, with 13 bases aligning to TRBD2. Germline CDR1 reads MGHRA; CDR2 reads YSYEKL. The length of the CDR3 is 17 residues. After removal of 4 bases from V and 4 bases from J, the junction contained 10 bases not matched to a gene. The CDR3 DNA follows: TGCGCCAGCAGCCTCGGACTAGCGGGAGTTATGACGTACGAGCAGTACTTC. This gives the protein CASSLGLAGVMTYEQYF.

The chain recombines TRBV20-1 with TRBJ2-7; D is uncertain. The V gene lost 3 bases and the J gene lost 2 bases, with 17 bases spanning the gap. The CDR3 runs 15 residues. Germline V gene lookup returns CDR1 DFQATT and CDR2 SNEGSKA (reference sequence). CDR3 amino acids: CSARSRWLSTYEQYF. CDR3 nucleotide sequence: TGCAGTGCTAGGTCAAGGTGGCTCAGTACCTACGAGCAGTACTTC.

Ten or more counts support this clonotype. The chain carries TRBV19 and TRBJ1-2; no reliable D call. Germline V gene data show CDR1 as LNHDA and CDR2 as SQIVND (reference sequence). This CDR3 contains 13 residues. Trimming removed 4 bases from V and 6 bases from J, with 12 bases in between. CDR3 bases: TGTGCCAGTAGTAACCGATGGCCCGATGGCTACACCTTC. Amino acid sequence: CASSNRWPDGYTF.

The genes are TRBV4-3 and TRBJ1-6; 9 bases match TRBD1. Germline loops: CDR1 LGHNA, CDR2 YSLEER. This CDR3 has 16 amino acids. The ends lost 2 bases at V and 10 bases at J; junction bases unmatched: 9. The CDR3 region is CASSQSPGQGESPLHF. CDR3 DNA sequence: TGCGCCAGCAGCCAATCACCGGGACAGGGTGAATCACCCCTCCACTTT.

There are many counts of this clonotype. The J gene is TRBJ2-2, the V gene TRBV6-1, with 10 bases that match TRBD1. There are 14 residues in the CDR3. With 7 bases clipped from V and 7 bases from J, the junction kept 6 bases outside the gene matches. Germline lookup yields CDR1 MNHNS and CDR2 SASEGT. CDR3 coding DNA: TGTGCCAGCACCAAGGGACAGGGGAACGGGGAGCTGTTTTTT. It is translated as CASTKGQGNGELFF.

This clonotype was observed a handful of times. This chain connects TRBV5-6 to TRBJ1-6; D is undetermined. V was pared by 1 base and J by 7 bases, with 12 bases between. In germline, CDR1 is SGHDT, CDR2 YYEEEE. CDR3 length equals 15 residues. The CDR3 is CASSLWGFRNSPLHF. The CDR3 nucleotides read TGTGCCAGCAGCTTGTGGGGATTCAGAAATTCACCCCTCCACTTT.